This T cell receptor beta chain is drawn from a study of technical replicates of blood from a handful of donors. V was pared by 2 bases and J by 3 bases, with 1 base of the junction left unmatched. This CDR3 spans 14 amino acids. CDR1 and CDR2 from the germline V gene are SGHTA and FQGNSA. Sequencing used immunoSEQ multiplex PCR; TCRdb keeps in-frame clones, though not all of them. This table has 75,000 to 90,000 clones, 90% to 95% appearing once. The sequencing input was T cells isolated from PBMCs. The origin of this receptor is a human donor in good health. This sequence joins TRBV7-2 and TRBJ2-7, with TRBD2 matching 10 bases. For the CDR3, the DNA is TGTGCCAGCAGCTTACTAGCGGGAGACTACGAGCAGTACTTC. Protein: CASSLLAGDYEQYF.